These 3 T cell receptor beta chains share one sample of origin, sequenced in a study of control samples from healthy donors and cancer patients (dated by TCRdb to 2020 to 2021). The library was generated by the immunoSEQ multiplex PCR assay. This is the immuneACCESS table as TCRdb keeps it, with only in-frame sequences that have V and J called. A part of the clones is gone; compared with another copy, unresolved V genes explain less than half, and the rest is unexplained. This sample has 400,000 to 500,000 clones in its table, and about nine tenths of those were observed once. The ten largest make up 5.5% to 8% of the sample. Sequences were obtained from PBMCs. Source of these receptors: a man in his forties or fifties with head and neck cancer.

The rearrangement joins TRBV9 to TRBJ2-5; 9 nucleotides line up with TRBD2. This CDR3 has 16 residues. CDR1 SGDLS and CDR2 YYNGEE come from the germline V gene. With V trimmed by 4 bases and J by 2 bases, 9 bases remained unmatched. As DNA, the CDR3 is TGTGCCAGCAGCACCCAGGGACTAGCTCCTCAAGAGACCCAGTACTTC. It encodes CASSTQGLAPQETQYF.

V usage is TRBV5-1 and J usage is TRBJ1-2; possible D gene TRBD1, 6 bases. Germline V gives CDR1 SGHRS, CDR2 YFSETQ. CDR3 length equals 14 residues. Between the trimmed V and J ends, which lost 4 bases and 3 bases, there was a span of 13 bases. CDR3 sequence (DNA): TGCGCCAGCAGCACCCAAACAGGGCACTATGGCTACACCTTC. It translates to CASSTQTGHYGYTF.

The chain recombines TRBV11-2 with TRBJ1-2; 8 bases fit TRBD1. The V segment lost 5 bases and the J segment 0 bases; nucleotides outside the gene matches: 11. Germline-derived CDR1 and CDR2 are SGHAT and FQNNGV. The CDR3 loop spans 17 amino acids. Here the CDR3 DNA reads TGTGCCAGCAGCCGGATAGGGACAGGAATAGCTAACTATGGCTACACCTTC. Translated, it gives CASSRIGTGIANYGYTF.